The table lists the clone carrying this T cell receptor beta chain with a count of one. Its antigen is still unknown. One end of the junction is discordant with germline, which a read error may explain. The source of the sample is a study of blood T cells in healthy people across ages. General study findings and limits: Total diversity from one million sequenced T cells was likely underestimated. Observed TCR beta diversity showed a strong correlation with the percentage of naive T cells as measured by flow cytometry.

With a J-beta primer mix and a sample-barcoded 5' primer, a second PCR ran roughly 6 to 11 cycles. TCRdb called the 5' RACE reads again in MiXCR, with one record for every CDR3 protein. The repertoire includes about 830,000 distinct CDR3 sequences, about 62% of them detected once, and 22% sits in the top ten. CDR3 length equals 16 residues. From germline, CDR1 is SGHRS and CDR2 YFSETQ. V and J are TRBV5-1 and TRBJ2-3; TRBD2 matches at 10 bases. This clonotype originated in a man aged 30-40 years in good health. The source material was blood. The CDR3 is CVSSFEAGGKTDTQYF. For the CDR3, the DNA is TGCGTCAGCAGCTTTGAAGCGGGGGGGAAAACAGATACGCAGTATTTT.